The 8 T cell receptor beta chains below all came from one sample that was sequenced in a study of Ad26.COV2.S vaccination and SARS-CoV-2 variants. Clones were sequenced by immunoSEQ multiplex PCR, and TCRdb holds only the in-frame ones, with some missing. The table shows about 680,000 clones, with roughly 90% occurring only once. The sample's treatment: some 20 received Ad26.COV2.S at low or high dose, single or two shots; about five received placebo; per-sample allocation not given. Sample collection was performed on day 63 after the first vaccine or placebo injection. The sequences come from peripheral blood, collected in a trial of Ad26.COV2.S vaccine versus placebo. The receptors here all came from a person aged 18-60 years who received the Ad26.COV2.S COVID-19 vaccine or a placebo.

This rearrangement joins TRBV3-1 (or the pseudogene TRBV3-2) to TRBJ2-4, with TRBD1 identical over 8 bases. The germline gives CDR1 LGHDT, CDR2 YNNKEL (reference sequence). The CDR3 totals 17 residues. Germline trimming cut 3 bases from V and 7 bases from J; bases unmatched to any gene: 14. CDR3: CASSQVSDREVANIQYF. In nucleotides, the CDR3 is TGTGCCAGCAGCCAGGTTTCGGACAGGGAGGTTGCGAACATTCAGTACTTC.

In its sample, this clone was seen once. The DNA for the CDR3 is TGTGCCAGCAGCGTTCCGGGACAGGGCACCTACGAGCAGTACTTC. It encodes CASSVPGQGTYEQYF. V is TRBV9 and J is TRBJ2-7; TRBD1 matches at 9 bases. The CDR3 consists of 15 residues. Germline V lookup: CDR1 SGDLS, CDR2 YYNGEE. With V trimmed by 2 bases and J by 2 bases, 5 bases remained unmatched.

The rearrangement joins TRBV7-9 to TRBJ2-3; 9 bases agree with TRBD1. The length of the CDR3 is 12 residues. The V and J ends lost 5 bases and 9 bases, in that order; junction bases with no gene match: 3. Germline assignment: CDR1 SEHNR and CDR2 FQNEAQ (reference sequence). The chain's CDR3 is CASSPGQGTQYF. The CDR3 region has the DNA TGTGCCAGCAGCCCCGGACAGGGGACGCAGTATTTT.

The J gene is TRBJ2-1, the V gene TRBV4-2, with TRBD2 identical over 8 bases. CDR3 size: 15 residues. The V and J ends lost 4 bases and 4 bases, in that order; junction bases with no gene match: 6. Germline lookup yields CDR1 LGHNA and CDR2 YNFKEQ. The CDR3 nucleotides are TGTGCCAGCAGCCGGTCTAGCGGGTTATACAATGAGCAGTTCTTC. As protein: CASSRSSGLYNEQFF.

CDR3 region: CASSAANTEAFF. The CDR3 region has the DNA TGTGCCAGTTCGGCAGCGAACACTGAAGCTTTCTTT. The chain recombines TRBV19 with TRBJ1-1; no reliable D call. Trimming stripped 8 bases from V and 1 base from J, with 8 bases between. Germline V CDR1 and CDR2: LNHDA, SQIVND (reference sequence). The CDR3 length is 12 residues.

This clone was recorded only once. V usage is TRBV18 and J usage is TRBJ2-1; unclear D gene. The length of the CDR3 is 14 residues. Between the trimmed V and J ends, which lost 2 bases and 0 bases, there was a span of 5 bases. Germline lookup yields CDR1 KGHSH and CDR2 LQKENI. The CDR3 spells CASSPSASYNEQFF. Here the CDR3 DNA reads TGTGCCAGCTCACCATCCGCCTCCTACAATGAGCAGTTCTTC.

The chain employs TRBV30 and TRBJ1-1; a possible D gene is TRBD1 (5 bases). The CDR3 has 13 amino acids. CDR1 and CDR2 (germline): GTSNPN, SVGIG (reference sequence). Trimming removed 4 bases from V and 5 bases from J, with 14 bases in between. CDR3 region: CAWKAPGGTEAFF. CDR3 nucleotide sequence: TGTGCCTGGAAGGCCCCCGGGGGAACTGAAGCTTTCTTT.

A word on this clone: This CDR3 is also generated by other DNA sequences in the sample. The V call is TRBV19, the J call TRBJ1-6, with 10 bases fitting TRBD1. V lost 1 base and J lost 9; bases outside the gene matches: 0. This CDR3 has 14 residues. Germline V gene data show CDR1 as LNHDA and CDR2 as SQIVND (reference sequence). The CDR3 DNA sequence: TGTGCCAGTAGTATAGGGACAGGGGGTTCACCCCTCCACTTT. The encoded protein is CASSIGTGGSPLHF.